The text below deals with one T cell receptor (beta chain). Its specificity is unknown. Six replicates per PBMC sample, mostly from about 460 ng of genomic DNA. Clones were read by immunoSEQ multiplex PCR, and TCRdb kept only the in-frame ones, dropping some. The sample consists of about 15,000 clones, 65% to 80% of them appearing once. The data are from a study of neoadjuvant anti-PD-1 for oral cavity cancer. Background on the study: Most patients had three to four biweekly doses of 3 mg/kg nivolumab before resection. General study findings and limits: TCR analyses covered only a few patients per response group.

Germline V CDR1 and CDR2: MRHNA, SNTAGT. CDR3 size: 14 residues. J was trimmed by 4 bases and V by 4 bases; bases with no gene match: 3. PBMCs were not maintained or expanded in culture before analysis. The source of this sequence is a person between 35 and 79 years old with oral cavity squamous cell carcinoma. The material sequenced was PBMCs, taken before nivolumab (anti-PD-1) treatment. The V gene is TRBV6-4, the J gene TRBJ2-3; 9 nucleotides match TRBD1. The CDR3 sequence is CASSGTGAADTQYF. The CDR3 DNA is TGTGCCAGCAGTGGGACAGGGGCGGCAGATACGCAGTATTTT.